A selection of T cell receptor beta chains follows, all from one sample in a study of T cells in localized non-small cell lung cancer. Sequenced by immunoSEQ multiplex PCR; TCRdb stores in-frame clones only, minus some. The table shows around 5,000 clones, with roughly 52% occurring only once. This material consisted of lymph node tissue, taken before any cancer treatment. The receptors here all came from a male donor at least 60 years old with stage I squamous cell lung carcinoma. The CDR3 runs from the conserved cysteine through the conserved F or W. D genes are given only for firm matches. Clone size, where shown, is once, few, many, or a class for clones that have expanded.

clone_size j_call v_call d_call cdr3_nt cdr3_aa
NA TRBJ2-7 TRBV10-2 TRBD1 TGCGCCAGCAGCAGGCCGGGACAGGGGGCTTACGAGCAGTACTTC CASSRPGQGAYEQYF
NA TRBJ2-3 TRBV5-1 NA TGCGCCAGCAGCTTGGGTTGGGTGAGCACAGATACGCAGTATTTT CASSLGWVSTDTQYF
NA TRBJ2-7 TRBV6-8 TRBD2 TGTGCCAGCGGGACTAGCGGTACCTACGAGCAGTACTTC CASGTSGTYEQYF
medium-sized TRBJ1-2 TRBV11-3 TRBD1 TGTGCCAGCAGCTTAGACCCCGGGACAGCTTATGGCTACACCTTC CASSLDPGTAYGYTF
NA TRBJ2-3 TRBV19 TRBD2 TGTGCCAGTGACCCAAGGGGGACTAGCGGCACAGATACGCAGTATTTT CASDPRGTSGTDTQYF
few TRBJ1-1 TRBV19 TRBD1 TGTGCCAGTAGTATAGTAGGGACAGGGGAAACTGAAGCTTTCTTT CASSIVGTGETEAFF
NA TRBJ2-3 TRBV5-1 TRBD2 TGCGCCAGCAGCTTGGTGGGCGGGAGCGGGAGAGATACGCAGTATTTT CASSLVGGSGRDTQYF
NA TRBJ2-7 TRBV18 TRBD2 TGTGCCAGCTCTGGGACTAGCGGGTACTACGAGCAGTACTTC CASSGTSGYYEQYF
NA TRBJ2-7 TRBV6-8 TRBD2 TGTGCCAGCGGGAGGGCGGGAGGGCTTTACGAGCAGTACTTC CASGRAGGLYEQYF
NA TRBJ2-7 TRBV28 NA TGTGCCAGCAGCGGTGGGGAGAACTACGAGCAGTACTTC CASSGGENYEQYF
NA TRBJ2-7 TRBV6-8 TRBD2 TGTGCCAGCAGCCCTGCCACTAGCGGGAGTGACTACGAGCAGTACTTC CASSPATSGSDYEQYF
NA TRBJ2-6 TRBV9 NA TGTGCCAGCAGCAGATATGGGGCCAACGTCCTGACTTTC CASSRYGANVLTF
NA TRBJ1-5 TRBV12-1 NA TGTGCCAGCAGCTCGGGCCTTAATCAGCCCCAGCATTTT CASSSGLNQPQHF
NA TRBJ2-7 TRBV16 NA TGTGCCAGCAGCCAATTTTCAGTCCCCTACGAGCAGTACTTC CASSQFSVPYEQYF
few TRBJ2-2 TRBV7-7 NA TGTGCCAGCAGCCCCGGGGGAGCGCGGTCCGGGGAGCTGTTTTTT CASSPGGARSGELFF
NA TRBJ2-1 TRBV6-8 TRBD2 TGTGCCATCAGAGCGGGAGAGAGGTACAATGAGCAGTTCTTC CAIRAGERYNEQFF
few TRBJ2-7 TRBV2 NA TGTGCCAGCAGTGAAGGGGTGGGAGGCGAGCAGTACTTC CASSEGVGGEQYF
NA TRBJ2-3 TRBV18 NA TGTGCCAGCTCAGTTAGCACAGATACGCAGTATTTT CASSVSTDTQYF
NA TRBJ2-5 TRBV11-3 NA TGTGCCAGCAGCTTGGGCGGAGGAGAGAAAGAGACCCAGTACTTC CASSLGGGEKETQYF
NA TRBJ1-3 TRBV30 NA TGTGCCTGGATTAGTTCGGGAAACACCATATATTTT CAWISSGNTIYF
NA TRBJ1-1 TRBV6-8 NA TGTGCCAGCGGAGATGTAAACACTGAAGCTTTCTTT CASGDVNTEAFF
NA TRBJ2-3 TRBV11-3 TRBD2 TGTGCCAGCAGGCCAGGGGGGGCCGGGACTAGCGATACGCAGTATTTT CASRPGGAGTSDTQYF